This T cell receptor (beta chain) was identified in a study of T cells expressing NK-cell markers (dated by TCRdb to about 2020). In the study overall: Three sorted T-cell subsets (CD3+CD56+NKG2C+, CD3+CD56+NKG2C- and CD3+CD56-NKG2C+) from fewer than 10 donors had their TCR beta-chain repertoires profiled. Among the eight sequenced donors, seven were HCMV-seropositive and one was HCMV-seronegative. Randomly selected healthy volunteers, three men and five women, were used as the eight sequenced donors. Illumina HiSeq 2000/2500, MiSeq or NextSeq was used to sequence libraries as 2 x 150 bp reads.

Concerning this clonotype itself: No cognate antigen has been identified for it.

Reads for this sample came from an Illumina HiSeq 2000. The TCR beta cDNA libraries were made using 5'RACE template switching, a step that added both a universal primer site and unique molecular identifiers. Priming for cDNA synthesis came from the TCR beta constant segment, and two successive PCR amplification steps followed. The paper's processing steps were these. MIGEC handled demultiplexing of the reads and grouping by UMI, while MiTCR was used to assemble and quantify clonotypes. Only TCR cDNA sequences supported by at least two reads were kept to exclude erroneous sequences. The tcR package was used for downstream repertoire analysis, with clonotypes matched between fractions based on CDR3 nucleotide sequence plus V segment. VDJmatch was used to annotate antigen specificity against VDJdb, with one amino acid substitution in CDR3 permitted. Following TCRdb reprocessing, every CDR3 protein sequence forms one entry, and DNA is not provided. The V and J calls were determined by TCRdb, not by the authors. This sample's table lists over 350,000 distinct CDR3 sequences. The top ten clonotypes cover approximately 11% of the sample.

HCMV-specific IgG was detected in serum with a commercial ELISA kit to determine HCMV serostatus. Peripheral blood mononuclear cells were isolated from blood by Ficoll density gradient centrifugation. The germline V gene sets CDR1 to SQVTM and CDR2 to ANQGSEA. The CDR3 spans 12 residues, from the cysteine through the phenylalanine. No DNA was logged. The paper as a whole reports these results and caveats: Those dominant clonotypes were again the most abundant among CD3+CD56-NKG2C+ cells in four donors, at about 25-65%. Whether the expanded NKG2C-expressing T cell clones were specific for HCMV antigens was left unclear. For over five donors, the dominant CD3+CD56+NKG2C+ clonotypes were among the top 10 CD8+ clonotypes and accounted for 1.0-7.0% of CD8+ T cells.

Material: blood T cells: a sorted CD56 or NKG2C T cell subset, CD4+ or CD8+ T cells, or bulk PBMC T cells (not recorded which). The receptor's source is a woman between 50 and 59 years old in good health. Donor details come from another sample of the same person, matched by shared clones. Recombination linked TRBV29-1 to TRBJ2-1. The CDR3 sequence is CSVEISYNEQFF.